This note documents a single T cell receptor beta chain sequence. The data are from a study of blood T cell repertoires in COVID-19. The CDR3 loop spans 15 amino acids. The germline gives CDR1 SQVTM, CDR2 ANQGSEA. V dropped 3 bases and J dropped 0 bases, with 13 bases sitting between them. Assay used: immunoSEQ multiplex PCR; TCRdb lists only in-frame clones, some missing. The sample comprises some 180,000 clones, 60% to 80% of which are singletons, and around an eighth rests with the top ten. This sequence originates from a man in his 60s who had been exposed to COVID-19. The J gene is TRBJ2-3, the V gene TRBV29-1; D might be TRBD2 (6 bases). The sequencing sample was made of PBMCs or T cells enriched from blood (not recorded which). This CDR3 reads CSVEFSGSSTDTQYF. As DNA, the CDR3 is TGCAGCGTTGAGTTTAGCGGATCTAGCACAGATACGCAGTATTTT.